These 28 T cell receptor beta chains were sequenced from one sample in a study of cytomegalovirus exposure and HLA in healthy donors (dated by TCRdb to the late 2010s). Receptor libraries were prepared by the immunoSEQ multiplex PCR assay. For the multiplex PCR, a mixture combining 60 forward primers for TCR Vbeta segments and 13 reverse primers for TCR Jbeta segments was used. TCRdb mirrors the immuneACCESS table, restricted to in-frame sequences. Some clones are absent from its copies; in checked studies, under half trace to an unresolved V gene, and the reason for the others is unknown. For this sample there are some 170,000 clones; around 79% appear just once. The top ten clones comprise about 4.5% of the sample. The sequenced sample was PBMCs. These receptors all come from a man aged 35 to 55 in good health and CMV-seronegative.

This clone was detected only once. This sequence joins TRBV14 and TRBJ1-2, with 7 nucleotides matching TRBD1. Germline V CDR1 and CDR2: SGHDN, FVKESK. V trimming: 1 base; J trimming: 2 bases; junction bases outside the gene matches: 1. The CDR3 runs to 14 residues. The CDR3 reads CASSQVGGNYGYTF. DNA of the CDR3: TGTGCCAGCAGCCAAGTAGGGGGCAACTATGGCTACACCTTC.

The J gene is TRBJ2-7, the V gene TRBV11-1, with TRBD1 identical over 8 bases. The CDR3 runs to 14 residues. Germline V CDR1 and CDR2: SGHAT, FQDESV (reference sequence). V dropped 4 bases and J dropped 5; count of bases not matched to a gene: 7. The chain's CDR3 is CASSSRQGWNEQYF. The CDR3 nucleotides read TGTGCCAGCAGCTCTCGACAGGGGTGGAACGAGCAGTACTTC.

The chain combines TRBV12-5 with TRBJ2-1; perhaps TRBD2 as D (6 bases). CDR1 LGHNT and CDR2 FRNRAP come from the germline V gene. The germline V and J ends were trimmed by 5 bases and 6 bases, with 23 bases remaining between them. The length of the CDR3 is 17 residues. The CDR3 DNA is TGTGCTAGTGGTAATACCTCGGGACTCACGATCGTCAATGAGCAGTTCTTC. Its protein is CASGNTSGLTIVNEQFF.

The chain's CDR3 is CASSPFRGDNSPLHF. In nucleotides, the CDR3 is TGTGCCAGCAGTCCATTTCGGGGGGATAATTCACCCCTCCACTTT. The chain couples TRBV28 to TRBJ1-6, with D possibly being TRBD1 (5 bases). The CDR3 totals 15 residues. V lost 5 bases and J lost 5, with 13 bases in between. Germline CDR1 is MDHEN and CDR2 is SYDVKM.

This chain connects TRBV15 to TRBJ2-1, with D tentatively TRBD1 (7 bases). From germline, CDR1 is LNHNV and CDR2 YYDKDF (reference sequence). The V gene lost 3 bases and the J gene lost 8 bases, with 26 bases spanning the gap. The CDR3 loop spans 18 amino acids. Written as DNA, the CDR3 is TGTGCCACCAGCAGGCCCGCGGGGAGCAAGGGGGCTCAGGATGAGCAGTTCTTC. Translating it yields CATSRPAGSKGAQDEQFF.

This clone was found once. V and J are TRBV5-1 and TRBJ1-1, with D possibly matching TRBD1 (5 bases). Germline V gives CDR1 SGHRS, CDR2 YFSETQ. The CDR3 consists of 14 residues. V was trimmed by 6 bases and J by 2 bases, leaving 14 bases between them. The CDR3 protein is CASKGSGKNTEAFF. The CDR3 bases are TGCGCCAGCAAGGGTTCAGGGAAAAACACTGAAGCTTTCTTT.

This chain uses TRBV19 with TRBJ2-7, with a weak D call TRBD1 (7 bases). Germline values: CDR1 LNHDA, CDR2 SQIVND (reference sequence). V was shortened by 5 bases and J by 7 bases, with 27 bases between the two germline ends. The CDR3 is made up of 17 amino acids. The CDR3 is CASSFRQGGIRVEEQYF. The CDR3, as DNA: TGTGCCAGTAGTTTTCGGCAGGGGGGAATAAGAGTCGAGGAGCAGTACTTC.

This chain joins TRBV5-1 and TRBJ2-1, with a weak D call TRBD1 (5 bases). Germline V gene sequence: CDR1 SGHRS, CDR2 YFSETQ. With 2 bases removed from V and 2 bases from J, the gap between germline ends came to 8 bases. This CDR3 is 14 amino acids long. The CDR3 DNA is TGCGCCAGCAGCTTTGCCAGGGCCTACAATGAGCAGTTCTTC. Protein product: CASSFARAYNEQFF.

The chain is built from TRBV2 and TRBJ2-7; D gene unclear. The CDR3 covers 13 residues. Germline CDR1 is SNHLY and CDR2 is FYNNEI. V lost 3 bases to trimming and J lost 3 bases, with 9 bases between them. CDR3 amino acids: CASSDVQFYEQYF. CDR3 coding DNA: TGTGCCAGCAGTGACGTACAGTTCTACGAGCAGTACTTC.

The V gene is TRBV5-1, the J gene TRBJ2-7, with a possible D match to TRBD1 (6 bases). The germline CDR1 and CDR2 sequences are SGHRS and YFSETQ. Between the trimmed V and J ends, which lost 4 bases and 6 bases, there was a span of 17 bases. The CDR3 totals 14 residues. In DNA, the CDR3 is TGCGCCAGCAGCCTTTCACAGGGTTATGGCGAGCAGTACTTC. Translated: CASSLSQGYGEQYF.

A note on this clone: At one end the junction does not follow the germline gene, possibly because of a read error. V usage is TRBV7-7 and J usage is TRBJ2-1; TRBD2 aligns across 9 bases. The CDR3 has 15 amino acids. The germline V gene has CDR1 SSHAT and CDR2 FNYEAQ (reference sequence). Here the CDR3 DNA reads TGTGCTAGCAGCTTAGGGCTAGCGGGGCACAATGAGCAGTTCTTC. Translation: CASSLGLAGHNEQFF.

The rearrangement uses TRBV5-6 and TRBJ2-3; no clear D gene. Trimming took off 4 bases at V and 3 bases at J, with 15 bases between the two ends. The germline gives CDR1 SGHDT, CDR2 YYEEEE. CDR3 size: 15 residues. CDR3 region: CASSHGRTLTDTQYF. In DNA, the CDR3 is TGTGCCAGCAGCCATGGTCGCACTTTAACAGATACGCAGTATTTT.

The rearrangement links TRBV7-2 to TRBJ1-4; no definite D call. V was pared by 2 bases and J by 3 bases, with 10 bases between. This CDR3 has 15 residues. The germline V gene encodes CDR1 SGHTA and CDR2 FQGNSA. CDR3 coding DNA: TGTGCCAGCAGCTTAAATTCCGTCTCTAATGAAAAACTGTTTTTT. Translating it yields CASSLNSVSNEKLFF. Full variable domain (rest looked up from reference TRBV7-2 and TRBJ1-4): GAGVSQSPSNKVTEKGKDVELRCDPISGHTALYWYRQSLGQGLEFLIYFQGNSAPDKSGLPSDRFSAERTGGSVSTLTIQRTQQEDSAVYLCASSLNSVSNEKLFFGSGTQLSVL.

The V call is TRBV15, the J call TRBJ2-1; D could derive from TRBD1 or TRBD2 (6 bases each). The V end lost 5 bases, the J end lost 1 base, and 18 bases lay between the germline ends. Germline V CDR1 and CDR2: LNHNV, YYDKDF (reference sequence). CDR3 length: 17 amino acids. The CDR3 here is CATSGGGLAPSYNEQFF. The CDR3 DNA reads as TGTGCCACCAGCGGAGGGGGGCTAGCCCCATCCTACAATGAGCAGTTCTTC.

This chain uses TRBV6-1 with TRBJ2-4; possibly TRBD2 for D (7 bases). Per the germline V gene, CDR1 is MNHNS and CDR2 is SASEGT. V was trimmed by 2 bases and J by 13 bases, leaving 12 bases between them. The CDR3 has 12 amino acids. Here the CDR3 DNA reads TGTGCCAGCAGTGAAATTGGGAGGGGGCAGTACTTC. Amino acid sequence: CASSEIGRGQYF.

V and J are TRBV7-9 and TRBJ1-5; tentatively, D is TRBD1 (6 bases). Germline assignment: CDR1 SEHNR and CDR2 FQNEAQ (reference sequence). Trimming removed 4 bases at V and 0 bases at J, with 10 bases between. The CDR3 has 15 amino acids. This chain's CDR3 is CASSSGDNSNQPQHF. The CDR3 DNA reads TGTGCCAGCAGCTCCGGGGACAATAGCAATCAGCCCCAGCATTTT.

This clone was observed once. This rearrangement joins TRBV27 to TRBJ2-7; D is possibly TRBD2 (6 bases). The V gene lost 4 bases and the J gene lost 4 bases, with 11 bases spanning the gap. The germline CDR1 and CDR2 sequences are MNHEY and SMNVEV (reference sequence). This CDR3 comprises 13 residues. The CDR3 protein is CASSSRDSYEQYF. DNA for the CDR3: TGTGCCAGCAGTTCCCGGGACTCTTACGAGCAGTACTTC.

Note on this clone: A junction boundary mismatches the germline segment, possibly from a read error. The J gene is TRBJ2-7, the V gene TRBV7-7, with TRBD1 matching 11 bases. This CDR3 region has 14 residues. Germline CDR1 reads SSHAT; CDR2 reads FNYEAQ (reference sequence). CDR3 sequence reads: CASSAGTGGYEQYF. Here the CDR3 DNA reads TGTGCTAGCAGTGCCGGGACAGGGGGCTACGAGCAGTACTTC.

The gene calls are TRBV19 and TRBJ2-2; D is perhaps TRBD1 (5 bases). There are 15 residues in the CDR3. The germline CDR1 and CDR2 sequences are LNHDA and SQIVND (reference sequence). V lost 0 bases and J lost 4, with 9 bases in between. The CDR3 spells CASSIDRTSTGELFF. CDR3 bases: TGTGCCAGTAGTATAGATCGGACATCCACCGGGGAGCTGTTTTTT. Full variable domain (rest looked up from reference TRBV19 and TRBJ2-2): DGGITQSPKYLFRKEGQNVTLSCEQNLNHDAMYWYRQDPGQGLRLIYYSQIVNDFQKGDIAEGYSVSREKKESFPLTVTSAQKNPTAFYLCASSIDRTSTGELFFGEGSRLTVL.

This clone has just a few counts. CDR3 nucleotide sequence: TGTGCCAGCAGCTTAGCGCGGCCAGCCCGAGATACGCAGTATTTT. Residues: CASSLARPARDTQYF. The chain joins TRBV11-1 to TRBJ2-3; no firm D call. The CDR3 totals 15 residues. Looked up from germline, CDR1 is SGHAT and CDR2 is FQDESV (reference sequence). Trimming took off 0 bases at V and 5 bases at J, with 12 bases between the two ends.

The CDR3 DNA sequence: TGTGCCAGCAGAGGGGAACGAAACACCATATATTTT. This codes for CASRGERNTIYF. The chain has TRBV28 and TRBJ1-3, with D tentatively TRBD1 (5 bases). V gave up 6 bases and J gave up 5 bases, with 8 bases separating them. The V gene's germline CDR1 is MDHEN and CDR2 SYDVKM. The CDR3 extends over 12 amino acids.

The CDR3 DNA is TGTGCCAGCAGCTCGGGACTAGAGTTTCCCGGGGAGCTGTTTTTT. This sequence encodes CASSSGLEFPGELFF. The chain recombines TRBV7-3 with TRBJ2-2; TRBD2 matches at 8 bases. The V segment lost 4 bases and the J segment 6 bases; nucleotides outside the gene matches: 7. The CDR3 contains 15 residues. Germline V gene sequence: CDR1 SGHTA, CDR2 FQGTGA.

The chain employs TRBV7-9 and TRBJ1-2; 9 positions agree with TRBD1. Germline CDR1 SEHNR, CDR2 FQNEAQ (reference sequence). V lost 5 bases, J lost 1 base, and 14 bases stayed unmatched. The CDR3 extends over 18 amino acids. This CDR3 is CASSTVPGQGPFNYGYTF. CDR3 coding DNA: TGTGCCAGCAGCACAGTCCCGGGACAGGGTCCCTTTAACTATGGCTACACCTTC.

This chain joins TRBV7-2 and TRBJ2-1, with 7 positions matching TRBD1. The junction had 5 bases not matched to a gene; V was cut back by 0 bases and J by 0 bases. Germline-derived CDR1 and CDR2 are SGHTA and FQGNSA. This CDR3 has 17 amino acids. CDR3 residues: CASSLAPGQASYNEQFF. The CDR3 nucleotides are TGTGCCAGCAGCTTAGCCCCTGGACAGGCCTCCTACAATGAGCAGTTCTTC.

V gene TRBV6-7 combines with J gene TRBJ2-2, with D unclear. TRBV6-7 is known as an ORF, though its function is uncertain. Deletions cut 6 bases from V and 5 bases from J, with 4 bases between. This CDR3 has 11 residues. The CDR3 nucleotides read TGTGCCAGCAGGACTACCGGGGAGCTGTTTTTT. Translating gives CASRTTGELFF.

The chain links TRBV7-9 to TRBJ2-6; the D gene is possibly TRBD1 (5 bases). The ends were cut back, 2 bases at V and 0 bases at J, with 8 bases in the middle. This CDR3 comprises 16 residues. The germline V gene encodes CDR1 SEHNR and CDR2 FQNEAQ (reference sequence). Here the CDR3 reads CASSLQGFSGANVLTF. The CDR3 DNA reads as TGTGCCAGCAGCTTACAGGGTTTCTCTGGGGCCAACGTCCTGACTTTC.

This chain links TRBV7-2 with TRBJ2-2; TRBD1 matches 7 bases. V lost 4 bases and J lost 0; bases outside the gene matches: 2. The germline V gene encodes CDR1 SGHTA and CDR2 FQGNSA. The CDR3 is made up of 15 amino acids. DNA of the CDR3: TGTGCCAGCAGCTGGGGACAGCCGAACACCGGGGAGCTGTTTTTT. Its translation is CASSWGQPNTGELFF.

The V and J genes are TRBV7-9 and TRBJ2-3; D is possibly TRBD1 (6 bases). Germline lookup yields CDR1 SEHNR and CDR2 FQNEAQ (reference sequence). The V and J ends lost 10 bases and 6 bases respectively, with 11 bases between them. The CDR3 totals 11 residues. In DNA, the CDR3 is TGTGCCATCGCTACAGGGGATACGCAGTATTTT. Translating it yields CAIATGDTQYF.